The source of this T cell receptor (beta chain) is a study of cytomegalovirus exposure and HLA in healthy donors. Findings and caveats of the study: It is likely that the observed cluster of highly shared sequence variants was a sequencing artifact. In vitro work confirmed that a few CMV-associated chains recognize CMV antigens.

From germline, CDR1 is SGHRS and CDR2 YFSETQ. The CDR3 has 16 amino acids. After removal of 4 bases from V and 2 bases from J, the junction contained 8 bases not matched to a gene. In the case of this clone: Its cognate antigen is unknown.

PCR used 60 Vbeta primers and 13 Jbeta primers. Here immunoSEQ multiplex PCR was the method, and the copy in TCRdb shows in-frame clones only, minus some. The sample includes some 90,000 clones, 60% to 80% of them seen just once. What was sequenced was PBMCs. The gene calls are TRBV5-1 and TRBJ2-2, with 7 nucleotides matching TRBD2. The origin of this receptor is a man in his 60s in good health and CMV-seronegative. DNA of the CDR3: TGCGCCAGCAGCATCCTCGGGACTACTAACACCGGGGAGCTGTTTTTT. The encoded protein is CASSILGTTNTGELFF.